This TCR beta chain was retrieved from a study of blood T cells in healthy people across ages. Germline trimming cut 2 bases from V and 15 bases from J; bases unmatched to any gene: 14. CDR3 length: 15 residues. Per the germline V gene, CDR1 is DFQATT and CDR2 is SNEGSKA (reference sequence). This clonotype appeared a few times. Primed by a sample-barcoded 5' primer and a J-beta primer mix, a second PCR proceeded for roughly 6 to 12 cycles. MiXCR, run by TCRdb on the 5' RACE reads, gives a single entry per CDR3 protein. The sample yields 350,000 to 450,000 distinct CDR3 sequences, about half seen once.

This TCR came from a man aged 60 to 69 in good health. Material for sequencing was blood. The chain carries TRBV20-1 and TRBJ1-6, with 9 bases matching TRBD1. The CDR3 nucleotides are TGCAGTGCTAGACAACCGGGACAGGGTCTCTATCGCCTCCACTTT. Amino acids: CSARQPGQGLYRLHF.